This T cell receptor beta chain derives from a study of T cells in localized non-small cell lung cancer. Study outcomes and limitations: Tumor trailed uninvolved adjacent lung in T cell clonality, which peaked there. Researchers found a median approximately 55 of the top 100 tumor clones in adjacent lung.

Trimming cost V 0 bases and J 0 bases, with 11 bases left between them. Germline CDR1 LNHDA, CDR2 SQIVND (reference sequence). This CDR3 is 17 amino acids long. TCRdb's copy holds only in-frame clones and misses some; the assay was immunoSEQ multiplex PCR. The profile shows tens of thousands of clones, about 86% of them singletons. Of note for this clone: What it binds is not known.

This sequence joins TRBV19 and TRBJ2-2; possible D gene TRBD1, 6 bases. The material sequenced was peripheral blood, taken before any cancer treatment. The sequence was obtained from a woman between 18 and 55 years old with stage III lung adenocarcinoma. CDR3 bases: TGTGCCAGTAGTATAGACCTACAGGGTACGAACACCGGGGAGCTGTTTTTT. It encodes CASSIDLQGTNTGELFF.